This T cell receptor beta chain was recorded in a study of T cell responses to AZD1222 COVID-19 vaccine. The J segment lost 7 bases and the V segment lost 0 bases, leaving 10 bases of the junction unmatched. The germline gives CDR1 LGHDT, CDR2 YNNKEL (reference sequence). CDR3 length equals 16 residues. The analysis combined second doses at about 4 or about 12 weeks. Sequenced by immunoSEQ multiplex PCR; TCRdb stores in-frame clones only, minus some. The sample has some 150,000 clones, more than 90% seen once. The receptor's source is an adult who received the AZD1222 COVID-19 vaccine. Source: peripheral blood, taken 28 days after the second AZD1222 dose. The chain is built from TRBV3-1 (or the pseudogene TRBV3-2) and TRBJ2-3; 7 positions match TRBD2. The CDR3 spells CASSQDLWEGSNTQYF. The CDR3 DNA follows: TGTGCCAGCAGCCAAGATCTTTGGGAGGGTTCCAATACGCAGTATTTT.